This TCR beta chain appears in the sequencing data of a study of T cell responses to AZD1222 COVID-19 vaccine. General study results and limits: The study sampled repertoires only after the peak T cell response. Reportedly, nearly half of unique spike TCRs recognized epitopes outside B.1.351/B.1.1.7 mutations. White British ancestry dominated among donors, who included more females, and clonal diversity was possibly underestimated.

Concerning this clone: The antigen is undetermined.

Clones were read by immunoSEQ multiplex PCR, and TCRdb kept only the in-frame ones, dropping some. The profile shows about 50,000 clones, over 80% of them singletons. This material consisted of peripheral blood, taken on day 0 of AZD1222 vaccination. The TCR originated in an adult in good health.

The DNA of the CDR3 is TGTGCCAGCAGCTTAGATTTCCTAGCGGGAGTGGGAGAGCAGTACTTC. Amino acids: CASSLDFLAGVGEQYF. V usage is TRBV11-2 and J usage is TRBJ2-7, with 10 bases aligning to TRBD2. Trimming at V came to 0 bases and at J to 7 bases, leaving 9 bases not matched to a gene. This CDR3 has 16 residues. Per germline, CDR1 SGHAT and CDR2 FQNNGV.